The rows below give T cell receptor beta chains drawn from one sample of a study of T cell repertoires in cytomegalovirus infection. Each CDR3 protein is one row after TCRdb ran MiXCR on the reads. The sample lists 450,000 to 550,000 distinct CDR3 sequences, 16% occurring once. Sequencing input: CD8+ T cells from PBMCs. The receptors originated from a human donor in good health (CMV status not recorded). Some clones in this sample may be carry-over from other donors' samples. The CDR3 runs from the conserved cysteine through the conserved F or W. The D gene is left open where the match is weak. Expanded clones are given a class, and other clones once, few, many or no size at all.

cdr3_nt cdr3_aa v_call clone_size d_call j_call
TGCGCCAGCAGGGCCAGGGTGGATGAGCAGTTCTTC CASRARVDEQFF TRBV5-1 NA NA TRBJ2-1
TGTGCCACCAGCAGTCACAGCGGGAGGCCCTACAATGAGCAGTTCTTC CATSSHSGRPYNEQFF TRBV15 many TRBD2 TRBJ2-1
TGTGCCAGCAGTTACTCCGGACAGGGTATCTATGGCTACACCTTC CASSYSGQGIYGYTF TRBV6-5 many TRBD1 TRBJ1-2
TGTGCCAGCAAACACAGGGGGATCTACTACGAGCAGTACTTC CASKHRGIYYEQYF TRBV27 few TRBD1 TRBJ2-7
TGTGCCAGCAGCCCGCCCGGTAGCGGGACCGAATACGAGCAGTACTTC CASSPPGSGTEYEQYF TRBV28 NA TRBD2 TRBJ2-7
TGTGCCAGCAGCTTTAGCTTCGGACTAGCGGGAACCTACGAGCAGTACTTC CASSFSFGLAGTYEQYF TRBV7-3 many TRBD2 TRBJ2-7
TGTGCCAGCAGTGCCAATCTGGAGAACACCATATATTTT CASSANLENTIYF TRBV6-6 NA NA TRBJ1-3
TGTGCCAGCGGGGGAAACACCATATATTTT CASGGNTIYF TRBV9 many NA TRBJ1-3
TGTGCCAGCAGTCACGGTTTAGAAGCTTTCTTT CASSHGLEAFF TRBV5-6 few NA TRBJ1-1
TGTGCCAGCAGTTATTCGGGAGACTCCTACAATGAGCAGTTCTTC CASSYSGDSYNEQFF TRBV7-9 few NA TRBJ2-1
TGTGCCAGCAGCCACCCGGTCCCGGGCAGCTCCTACGAGCAGTACTTC CASSHPVPGSSYEQYF TRBV7-9 many NA TRBJ2-7
TGCAGTGCTAGCTCCATCACCGCACTAGCGGAATTGCCAGATACGCAGTATTTT CSASSITALAELPDTQYF TRBV20-1 NA TRBD2 TRBJ2-3